Here is one T cell receptor beta chain with its context. The target antigen is unknown. The record originates from a study of T cells in Graves' hyperthyroidism and ophthalmopathy. CDR1 LGHNT and CDR2 FRNRAP come from the germline V gene. The CDR3 totals 15 residues. Trimming took 4 bases from V and 1 from J, leaving 14 bases between them. The diagnostic basis comprised clinical symptoms, serum thyroxine and TRAb, thyroid ultrasound and orbital computed tomography. Drawn at first hyperthyroidism diagnosis, the blood sample preceded any ophthalmopathy symptoms. Authors of the study amplified TCR beta CDR3 regions from RNA transcripts. The HTBI set primed first-round TCR CDR3 RT-PCR. TCRdb analysed the multiplex PCR reads with MiXCR anew, one entry per CDR3 protein. The sample has roughly 500,000 distinct CDR3 sequences, about 15% seen once. Study-level findings and limits: Through a model of 13 V-J features, ophthalmopathy was separated from stable hyperthyroidism.

The V and J genes are TRBV12-5 and TRBJ2-7, with D maybe TRBD2 (6 bases). The sequencing sample was made of blood. The TCR comes from a woman in her twenties or thirties with Graves' hyperthyroidism that later progressed to Graves' ophthalmopathy. In DNA, the CDR3 is TGTGCTAGTGGTTCGAGGGACTGGGGATCCTACGAGCAGTACTTC. Translation: CASGSRDWGSYEQYF.